The 20 T cell receptor beta chains below were found in one sample sequenced in a study of blood T cell repertoires in COVID-19. Profiled with immunoSEQ multiplex PCR; TCRdb holds only in-frame clones, not every one. The profile shows 350,000 to 400,000 clones, almost 90% of them singletons. The sequencing input was peripheral blood. The receptors come from a man aged 18 to 29 with active or convalescent COVID-19.

This chain connects TRBV19 to TRBJ2-1, with 8 positions matching TRBD2. Germline V gives CDR1 LNHDA, CDR2 SQIVND (reference sequence). The CDR3 is 10 amino acids. With V trimmed by 10 bases and J by 8 bases, 1 base remained unmatched. As DNA, the CDR3 is TGTGCCACGGGGGGGGATGAGCAGTTCTTC. It encodes CATGGDEQFF. The full variable domain, with the rest looked up from reference TRBV19 and TRBJ2-1, is DGGITQSPKYLFRKEGQNVTLSCEQNLNHDAMYWYRQDPGQGLRLIYYSQIVNDFQKGDIAEGYSVSREKKESFPLTVTSAQKNPTAFYLCATGGDEQFFGPGTRLTVL.

The V gene is TRBV11-2, the J gene TRBJ1-2; 7 bases map to TRBD1. Germline-derived CDR1 and CDR2 are SGHAT and FQNNGV. The length of the CDR3 is 14 residues. Losses at the gene ends were 5 bases for V and 2 bases for J; bases not matched to a gene: 5. The DNA of the CDR3 is TGTGCCAGCAGCCAGGAGACAGGGAACTATGGCTACACCTTC. It yields the protein CASSQETGNYGYTF.

The rearrangement links TRBV5-1 to TRBJ2-1, with 8 bases identical to TRBD2. CDR1 is SGHRS and CDR2 is YFSETQ in the germline V gene. CDR3 length: 18 amino acids. J gave up 0 bases and V 3 bases, and 11 bases lay outside the gene matches. CDR3 nucleotide sequence: TGCGCCAGCAGCTATAGCACTAGCGGTTTCAGCTCCTACAATGAGCAGTTCTTC. It encodes CASSYSTSGFSSYNEQFF.

This chain joins TRBV27 and TRBJ1-4; no reliable D call. The V end was cut by 2 bases, the J end by 8 bases, with 12 bases between. Germline assignment: CDR1 MNHEY and CDR2 SMNVEV (reference sequence). The CDR3 consists of 14 residues. The CDR3 loop reads CASSLAQNTEKLFF. The CDR3, as DNA: TGTGCCAGCAGTTTAGCTCAGAATACAGAAAAACTGTTTTTT.

This chain connects TRBV4-1 to TRBJ1-6, with TRBD1 identical over 9 bases. The CDR3 contains 14 residues. The germline V gene has CDR1 MGHRA and CDR2 YSYEKL. Trimming at V came to 7 bases and at J to 7 bases, leaving 5 bases not matched to a gene. CDR3 sequence (DNA): TGCGCCAGCACCATACAGGGGGCGAATTCACCCCTCCACTTT. Residues: CASTIQGANSPLHF.

The genes are TRBV6-4 and TRBJ1-4; no clear D. The ends were cut back, 4 bases at V and 4 bases at J, with 7 bases in the middle. The CDR3 sequence is 13 residues long. Germline V gene lookup returns CDR1 MRHNA and CDR2 SNTAGT. CDR3 DNA: TGTGCCAGCAGTGGAGAGCTTAATGAAAAACTGTTTTTT. This codes for CASSGELNEKLFF.

The rearrangement uses TRBV3-1 (or the pseudogene TRBV3-2) and TRBJ2-4; D gene unclear. Germline values: CDR1 LGHDT, CDR2 YNNKEL (reference sequence). Deletions cut 1 base from V and 3 bases from J, with 10 bases between. The CDR3 consists of 15 residues. Here the CDR3 reads CASSQGVSGKNIQYF. The CDR3 DNA reads TGTGCCAGCAGCCAAGGGGTCTCGGGCAAAAACATTCAGTACTTC.

The chain is built from TRBV6-4 and TRBJ1-2; D uncertain. CDR1 is MRHNA and CDR2 is SNTAGT in the germline V gene. This CDR3 spans 13 amino acids. V lost 4 bases, J lost 0 bases, and 6 bases lay in between. The CDR3 loop reads CASSVTANYGYTF. CDR3 in DNA: TGTGCCAGCAGTGTTACAGCTAACTATGGCTACACCTTC.

Of note for this clone: This specimen includes other DNA sequences encoding the same CDR3. The chain has TRBV9 and TRBJ1-1; weak D call: TRBD1 (5 bases). This CDR3 contains 13 residues. The V end was cut by 1 base, the J end by 5 bases, with 9 bases between. The germline V gene has CDR1 SGDLS and CDR2 YYNGEE. For the CDR3, the DNA is TGTGCCAGCAGCGTAACGGGGGGAACTGAAGCTTTCTTT. The encoded protein is CASSVTGGTEAFF.

The chain combines TRBV6-2 or TRBV6-3 with TRBJ1-2; D gene unclear. This CDR3 is 12 amino acids long. With 5 bases removed from V and 2 bases from J, the gap between germline ends came to 6 bases. Germline loops: CDR1 MNHEY, CDR2 SVGEGT. Written as DNA, the CDR3 is TGTGCCAGCAGTCGAGAGAACTATGGCTACACCTTC. Translated, it gives CASSRENYGYTF.

V is TRBV30 and J is TRBJ1-5; TRBD1 agrees at 9 bases. This CDR3 spans 16 amino acids. Germline V gives CDR1 GTSNPN, CDR2 SVGIG (reference sequence). The V segment lost 0 bases and the J segment 3 bases; nucleotides outside the gene matches: 6. DNA of the CDR3: TGTGCCTGGAGTGTACGCTGGACAGGGGACAATCAGCCCCAGCATTTT. Its protein product is CAWSVRWTGDNQPQHF.

The V call is TRBV27, the J call TRBJ1-5; D unresolved. Trimming left V 4 bases short and J 0 bases short, with 10 bases between. The CDR3 is made up of 15 amino acids. CDR1 is MNHEY and CDR2 is SMNVEV in the germline V gene (reference sequence). The CDR3 loop reads CASSSGPDSNQPQHF. CDR3 nucleotide sequence: TGTGCCAGCAGTTCAGGCCCGGATAGCAATCAGCCCCAGCATTTT.

Concerning this clone: Other DNA sequences within the sample encode an identical CDR3. CDR3: CASSSPTGSYGYTF. DNA for the CDR3: TGTGCCAGCAGTTCCCCGACAGGTTCGTATGGCTACACCTTC. V gene TRBV28 combines with J gene TRBJ1-2, with a weak D call TRBD1 (6 bases). Per germline, CDR1 MDHEN and CDR2 SYDVKM. The CDR3 has 14 amino acids. Trimming removed 4 bases at V and 5 bases at J, with 14 bases between.

This chain connects TRBV7-2 to TRBJ2-7; 8 bases align to TRBD2. This CDR3 spans 13 amino acids. Trimming removed 8 bases from V and 4 bases from J; junction bases left unmatched: 7. Germline CDR1 and CDR2: SGHTA and FQGNSA. The CDR3 reads CASGAGGWYEQYF. The CDR3 region has the DNA TGTGCCAGCGGGGCGGGAGGTTGGTACGAGCAGTACTTC.

The rearrangement joins TRBV24-1 to TRBJ1-2; D is unresolved. The ends were cut back, 9 bases at V and 0 bases at J, with 16 bases in the middle. Germline CDR1 is KGHDR and CDR2 is SFDVKD. The CDR3 extends over 15 amino acids. The CDR3 coding sequence is TGTGCCACCCAAGACTATAGATTAGCTAACTATGGCTACACCTTC. It codes for CATQDYRLANYGYTF.

The chain links TRBV5-8 to TRBJ2-7; 9 bases are shared with TRBD2. Per the germline V gene, CDR1 is SGHTS and CDR2 is YDEGEE. The ends lost 0 bases at V and 2 bases at J; junction bases unmatched: 6. CDR3 length: 16 amino acids. In DNA form, the CDR3 reads TGTGCCAGCAGCTTGGGACTGGCGGGAGGGCCCTACGAGCAGTACTTC. Its translation is CASSLGLAGGPYEQYF.

The genes are TRBV9 and TRBJ1-3; unclear D gene. This CDR3 has 15 amino acids. Germline V gene lookup returns CDR1 SGDLS and CDR2 YYNGEE. V was trimmed by 3 bases and J by 2 bases, leaving 12 bases between them. CDR3 protein: CASSGGLGAGNTIYF. CDR3 in DNA: TGTGCCAGCAGCGGAGGGCTTGGAGCTGGAAACACCATATATTTT.

The rearrangement uses TRBV2 and TRBJ1-4, with 8 nucleotides matching TRBD1. With V trimmed by 11 bases and J by 8 bases, 7 bases remained unmatched. The germline V gene has CDR1 SNHLY and CDR2 FYNNEI. The CDR3 has 12 residues. This CDR3 is CARKRTGEKLFF. For the CDR3, the DNA is TGTGCCCGGAAAAGGACAGGGGAAAAACTGTTTTTT.

The chain joins TRBV19 to TRBJ2-3, with 9 bases lining up with TRBD1. In germline, CDR1 is LNHDA, CDR2 SQIVND (reference sequence). The trim removed 4 bases at V and 6 bases at J, leaving 5 bases unmatched. CDR3 length: 14 amino acids. CDR3 bases: TGTGCCAGTAGTAGGACAGGGGTCCCCGATACGCAGTATTTT. It translates to CASSRTGVPDTQYF.

V gene TRBV7-2 combines with J gene TRBJ2-7, with 11 bases aligning to TRBD2. Trimming at V came to 5 bases and at J to 2 bases, leaving 5 bases not matched to a gene. Germline V gene sequence: CDR1 SGHTA, CDR2 FQGNSA. The length of the CDR3 is 15 residues. The CDR3 sequence: CASSVTSGSPYEQYF. The CDR3 DNA is TGTGCCAGCAGCGTCACTAGCGGGAGTCCCTACGAGCAGTACTTC.